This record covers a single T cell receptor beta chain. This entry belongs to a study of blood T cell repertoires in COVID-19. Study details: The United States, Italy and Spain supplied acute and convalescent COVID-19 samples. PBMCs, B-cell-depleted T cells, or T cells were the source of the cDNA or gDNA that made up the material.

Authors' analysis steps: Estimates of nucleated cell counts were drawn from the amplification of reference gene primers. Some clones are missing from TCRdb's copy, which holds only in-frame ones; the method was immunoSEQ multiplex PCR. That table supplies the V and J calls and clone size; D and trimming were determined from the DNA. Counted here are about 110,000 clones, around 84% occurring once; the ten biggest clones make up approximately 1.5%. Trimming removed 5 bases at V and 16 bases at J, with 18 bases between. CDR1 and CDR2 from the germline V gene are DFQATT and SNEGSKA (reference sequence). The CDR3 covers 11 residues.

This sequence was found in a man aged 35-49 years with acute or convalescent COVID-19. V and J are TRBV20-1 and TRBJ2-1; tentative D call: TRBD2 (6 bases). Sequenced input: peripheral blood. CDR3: CSARRGTAHFF. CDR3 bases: TGCAGTGCTCGTCGTGGGACTGCCCATTTCTTC.